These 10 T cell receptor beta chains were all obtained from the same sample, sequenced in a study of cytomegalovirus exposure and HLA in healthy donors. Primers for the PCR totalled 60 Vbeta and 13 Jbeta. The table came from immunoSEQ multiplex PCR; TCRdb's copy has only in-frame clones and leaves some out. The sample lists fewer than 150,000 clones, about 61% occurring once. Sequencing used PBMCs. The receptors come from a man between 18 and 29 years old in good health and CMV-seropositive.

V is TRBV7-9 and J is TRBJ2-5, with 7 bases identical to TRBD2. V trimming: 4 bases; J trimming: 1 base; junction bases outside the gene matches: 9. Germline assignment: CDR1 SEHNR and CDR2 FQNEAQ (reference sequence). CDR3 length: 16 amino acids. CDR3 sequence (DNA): TGTGCCAGCAGCTCTGGAGAGCGGGGATTCCAAGAGACCCAGTACTTC. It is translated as CASSSGERGFQETQYF.

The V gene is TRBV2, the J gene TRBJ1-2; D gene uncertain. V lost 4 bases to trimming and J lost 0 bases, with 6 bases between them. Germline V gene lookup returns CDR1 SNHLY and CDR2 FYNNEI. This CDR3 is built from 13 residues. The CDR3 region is CASSARSNYGYTF. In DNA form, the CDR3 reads TGTGCCAGCAGTGCCAGGTCTAACTATGGCTACACCTTC.

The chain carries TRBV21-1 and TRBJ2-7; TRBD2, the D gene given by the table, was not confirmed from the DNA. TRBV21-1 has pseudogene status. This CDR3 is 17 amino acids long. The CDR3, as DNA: TGTGCCAGCAGCAAAGGTGGACTAGCGGACAGCTCCTACGAGCAGTACGTC. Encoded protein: CASSKGGLADSSYEQYV.

CDR3 loop: CASSEGLAGGPNYEQYF. DNA of the CDR3: TGTGCCAGCAGCGAGGGACTAGCGGGGGGGCCCAACTACGAGCAGTACTTC. This chain joins TRBV13 and TRBJ2-7, with 16 bases fitting TRBD2. The germline gives CDR1 PRHDT, CDR2 FYEKMQ (reference sequence). The V segment lost 5 bases and the J segment 3 bases; nucleotides outside the gene matches: 7. The CDR3 length is 17 residues. Combining the CDR3 with reference TRBV13 and TRBJ2-7 gives the whole variable domain AAGVIQSPRHLIKEKRETATLKCYPIPRHDTVYWYQQGPGQDPQFLISFYEKMQSDKGSIPDRFSAQQFSDYHSELNMSSLELGDSALYFCASSEGLAGGPNYEQYFGPGTRLTVT.

The CDR3 protein is CASSLAPGQGALQNIQYF. The CDR3 bases are TGCGCCAGCAGCTTGGCTCCGGGACAGGGGGCTCTACAAAACATTCAGTACTTC. The V and J genes are TRBV5-1 and TRBJ2-4, with 12 bases identical to TRBD1. The CDR3 is 18 residues long. Germline CDR1 and CDR2: SGHRS and YFSETQ. J was trimmed by 5 bases and V by 0 bases; bases with no gene match: 9.

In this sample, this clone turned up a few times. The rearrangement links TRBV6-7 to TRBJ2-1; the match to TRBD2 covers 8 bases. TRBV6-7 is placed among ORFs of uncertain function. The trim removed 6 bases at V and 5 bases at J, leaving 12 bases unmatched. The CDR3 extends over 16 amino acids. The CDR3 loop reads CASSPPSGGANNEQFF. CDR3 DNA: TGTGCCAGCAGCCCCCCGTCCGGGGGGGCGAACAATGAGCAGTTCTTC.

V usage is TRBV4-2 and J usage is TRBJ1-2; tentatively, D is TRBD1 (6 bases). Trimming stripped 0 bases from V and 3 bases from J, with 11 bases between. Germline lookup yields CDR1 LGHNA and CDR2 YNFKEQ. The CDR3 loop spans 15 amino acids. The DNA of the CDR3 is TGTGCCAGCAGCCAAGAAGGGGGTGACTACTATGGCTACACCTTC. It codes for CASSQEGGDYYGYTF.

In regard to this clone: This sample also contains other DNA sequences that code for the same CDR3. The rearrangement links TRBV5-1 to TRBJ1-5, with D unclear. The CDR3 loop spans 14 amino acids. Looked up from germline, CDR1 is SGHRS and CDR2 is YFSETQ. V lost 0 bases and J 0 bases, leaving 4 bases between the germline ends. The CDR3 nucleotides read TGCGCCAGCAGCTTGGACGGTAGCAATCAGCCCCAGCATTTT. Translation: CASSLDGSNQPQHF.

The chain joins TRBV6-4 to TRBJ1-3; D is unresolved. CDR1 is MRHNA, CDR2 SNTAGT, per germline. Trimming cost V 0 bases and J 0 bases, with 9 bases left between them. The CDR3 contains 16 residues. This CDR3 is CASSDSAGSSGNTIYF. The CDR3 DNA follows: TGTGCCAGCAGTGACTCCGCGGGTAGCTCTGGAAACACCATATATTTT.

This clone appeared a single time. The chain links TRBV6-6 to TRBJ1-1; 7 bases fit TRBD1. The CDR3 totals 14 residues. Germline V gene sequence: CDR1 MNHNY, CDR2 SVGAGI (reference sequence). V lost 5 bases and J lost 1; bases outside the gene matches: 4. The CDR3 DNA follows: TGTGCCAGCAGTCCTAGGACAGGGAACACTGAAGCTTTCTTT. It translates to CASSPRTGNTEAFF.